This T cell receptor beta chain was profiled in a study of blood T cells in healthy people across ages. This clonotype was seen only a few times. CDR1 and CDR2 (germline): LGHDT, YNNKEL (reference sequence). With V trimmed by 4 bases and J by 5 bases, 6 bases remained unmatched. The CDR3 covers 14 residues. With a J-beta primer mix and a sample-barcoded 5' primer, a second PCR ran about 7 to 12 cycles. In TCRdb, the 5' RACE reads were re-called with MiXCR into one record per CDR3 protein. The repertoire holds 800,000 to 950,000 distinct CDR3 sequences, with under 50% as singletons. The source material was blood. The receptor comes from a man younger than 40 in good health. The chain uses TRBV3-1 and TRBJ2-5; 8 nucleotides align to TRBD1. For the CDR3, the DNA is TGTGCCAGCAGCCGGAGGACAGGGACCGAGACCCAGTACTTC. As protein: CASSRRTGTETQYF.